The 10 T cell receptor beta chains below were found in one sample sequenced in a study of long-term antiretroviral therapy in people with HIV. Running of the v3.0 immunoSEQ assay took place at survey level. Here immunoSEQ multiplex PCR was the method, and the copy in TCRdb shows in-frame clones only, minus some. The sample lists over 20,000 clones, roughly 84% occurring once. The specimen was unsorted PBMCs, collected 0.6 years after starting antiretroviral therapy. These receptors were obtained from a man between 60 and 70 years old with HIV.

V gene TRBV28 combines with J gene TRBJ1-4, with 10 bases that match TRBD1. From germline, CDR1 is MDHEN and CDR2 SYDVKM. Losses at the gene ends were 5 bases for V and 7 bases for J; bases not matched to a gene: 7. The CDR3 is 15 amino acids. Here the CDR3 reads CASSVTGGGGEKLFF. CDR3 coding DNA: TGTGCCAGCAGTGTGACAGGGGGCGGGGGTGAAAAACTGTTTTTT. The full variable domain, in which reference TRBV28 and TRBJ1-4 provide the parts outside the CDR3, is DVKVTQSSRYLVKRTGEKVFLECVQDMDHENMFWYRQDPGLGLRLIYFSYDVKMKEKGDIPEGYSVSREKKERFSLILESASTNQTSMYLCASSVTGGGGEKLFFGSGTQLSVL.

This clone was detected only once. This chain links TRBV18 with TRBJ1-4; tentative D call: TRBD1 (5 bases). Germline CDR1 and CDR2: KGHSH and LQKENI. The CDR3 has 16 residues. The germline V and J ends were trimmed by 4 bases and 0 bases, with 12 bases remaining between them. The CDR3 DNA follows: TGTGCCAGCTCACTGCGACAGCACGCAACTAATGAAAAACTGTTTTTT. Its protein is CASSLRQHATNEKLFF.

This chain links TRBV4-1 with TRBJ2-1, with 13 bases lining up with TRBD2. Germline loops: CDR1 MGHRA, CDR2 YSYEKL. Trimming cost V 5 bases and J 10 bases; bases outside gene matches: 2. The CDR3 sequence is 13 residues long. The CDR3 DNA reads as TGCGCCAGCAGCGGACTAGCGGGGGTCGAGCAGTTCTTC. Translated, it gives CASSGLAGVEQFF.

This clone was picked up one time. The gene calls are TRBV19 and TRBJ1-5; D is unresolved. V was cut by 5 bases and J by 1 base, with 12 bases left in between. The CDR3 covers 15 residues. CDR1 and CDR2 (germline): LNHDA, SQIVND (reference sequence). The CDR3 region is CASSDGRKSNQPQHF. The DNA for the CDR3 is TGTGCCAGTAGTGACGGACGGAAAAGCAATCAGCCCCAGCATTTT.

V usage is TRBV2 and J usage is TRBJ2-1; 8 nucleotides match TRBD2. This CDR3 spans 13 amino acids. Per germline, CDR1 SNHLY and CDR2 FYNNEI. V was clipped by 6 bases and J by 5 bases; unmatched bases: 3. CDR3 coding DNA: TGTGCCAGCAGGAGTAGCGGGAACAATGAGCAGTTCTTC. It codes for CASRSSGNNEQFF. Based on the CDR3 plus reference TRBV2 and TRBJ2-1, the full variable domain is EPEVTQTPSHQVTQMGQEVILRCVPISNHLYFYWYRQILGQKVEFLVSFYNNEISEKSEIFDDQFSVERPDGSNFTLKIRSTKLEDSAMYFCASRSSGNNEQFFGPGTRLTVL.

The chain combines TRBV28 with TRBJ1-4; D gene unclear. Trimming removed 2 bases at V and 8 bases at J, with 15 bases between. This CDR3 comprises 15 residues. Looked up from germline, CDR1 is MDHEN and CDR2 is SYDVKM. CDR3 amino acids: CASSLMGGGREKLFF. CDR3 in DNA: TGTGCCAGCAGTTTAATGGGCGGAGGGCGGGAAAAACTGTTTTTT.

The chain joins TRBV5-1 to TRBJ1-1, with unresolved D. The germline V gene has CDR1 SGHRS and CDR2 YFSETQ. CDR3 length: 14 amino acids. The germline V and J ends were trimmed by 0 bases and 1 base, with 7 bases remaining between them. CDR3 region: CASSLVTPNTEAFF. In nucleotides, the CDR3 is TGCGCCAGCAGCTTGGTTACACCGAACACTGAAGCTTTCTTT.

The gene calls are TRBV19 and TRBJ1-2; D gene ambiguous. CDR1 LNHDA and CDR2 SQIVND come from the germline V gene (reference sequence). The CDR3 consists of 14 residues. V lost 7 bases to trimming and J lost 1 base, with 13 bases between them. The CDR3 DNA is TGTGCCAGTAAGTGGAGCATGCTTAACTATGGCTACACCTTC. Translation: CASKWSMLNYGYTF. The variable domain in full, with the rest retrieved from reference TRBV19 and TRBJ1-2, is DGGITQSPKYLFRKEGQNVTLSCEQNLNHDAMYWYRQDPGQGLRLIYYSQIVNDFQKGDIAEGYSVSREKKESFPLTVTSAQKNPTAFYLCASKWSMLNYGYTFGSGTRLTVV.

The chain links TRBV7-8 to TRBJ2-3; 7 bases are shared with TRBD2. The CDR3 consists of 16 residues. V shed 5 bases, J shed 2 bases, and the junction held 10 bases outside the gene matches. Germline V gene data show CDR1 as SGHVS and CDR2 as FQNEAQ. CDR3 sequence (DNA): TGTGCCAGCAGCGCCCATCGACTAGCCCTCACAGATACGCAGTATTTT. Its translation: CASSAHRLALTDTQYF. Full variable domain (rest looked up from reference TRBV7-8 and TRBJ2-3): GAGVSQSPRYKVAKRGQDVALRCDPISGHVSLFWYQQALGQGPEFLTYFQNEAQLDKSGLPSDRFFAERPEGSVSTLKIQRTQQEDSAVYLCASSAHRLALTDTQYFGPGTRLTVL.

The V and J genes are TRBV2 and TRBJ2-7, with D maybe TRBD2 (6 bases). V was pared by 4 bases and J by 0 bases, with 13 bases between. The CDR3 consists of 15 residues. Germline CDR1 and CDR2: SNHLY and FYNNEI. The CDR3 DNA reads as TGTGCCAGCAGTGCCCGGCGGGGTGGCTCCTACGAGCAGTACTTC. Translated, it gives CASSARRGGSYEQYF.